This TCR beta chain was documented in a study of radiotherapy plus CTLA-4 blockade in lung cancer. In this sample, this clone turned up once. This CDR3 has 15 residues. Germline-derived CDR1 and CDR2 are SGHNT and YYREEE (reference sequence). J gave up 2 bases and V 1 base, and 1 base lay outside the gene matches. Some clones are missing from TCRdb's copy, which holds only in-frame ones; the method was immunoSEQ multiplex PCR. The repertoire holds more than 90,000 clones, with about 90% as singletons. This TCR derives from a human donor with non-small cell lung cancer that progressed on radiotherapy plus ipilimumab. The sample here was peripheral blood, taken from a patient treated with radiotherapy plus ipilimumab. This chain connects TRBV5-4 to TRBJ2-5; 11 nucleotides agree with TRBD2. CDR3 protein: CASSLRLAGQETQYF. In DNA, the CDR3 is TGTGCCAGCAGCTTGCGACTAGCGGGACAAGAGACCCAGTACTTC.